The clone carrying this T cell receptor beta chain came up a few times. What it recognizes is unknown. Germline V gene sequence: CDR1 KGHSH, CDR2 LQKENI. The CDR3 totals 15 residues. V lost 2 bases to trimming and J lost 6 bases; unmatched junction nucleotides: 6. The data belong to a study of tumor-infiltrating lymphocytes in localized non-small cell lung cancer. About the research overall: Tumor tissue and non-adjacent uninvolved lung came from each patient.

General observations from the study: Different pieces of the same tissue were used for each assay. Higher tumor T cell infiltration than in uninvolved lung was supported by TCRbeta sequencing.

This table comes from immunoSEQ multiplex PCR, and its TCRdb copy is limited to in-frame clones, with some not included. The sample shows some 16,000 clones, about 42% of them seen only once. This chain uses TRBV18 with TRBJ2-1, with 8 bases lining up with TRBD2. The clonotype was recovered from a human donor with non-small cell lung cancer. The sample was lung tumor tissue. This chain's CDR3 is CASSPNRGGRNEQFF. CDR3 sequence (DNA): TGTGCCAGCTCACCAAACCGGGGGGGCCGCAATGAGCAGTTCTTC.